The 17 T cell receptor beta chains reported below all come from one sample, sequenced in a study of PD-L1 blockade in urothelial cancer. As to time point: pretreatment peripheral blood. The method was immunoSEQ multiplex PCR; TCRdb's version includes in-frame clones alone and lacks a portion of them. The data show 75,000 to 95,000 clones, over 80% seen once. This specimen was PBMCs, taken around atezolizumab (anti-PD-L1) treatment. Receptor source: a man aged 35-49 years with urothelial cancer.

The V and J genes are TRBV11-3 and TRBJ2-2; D may be TRBD1 (6 bases). The CDR3 spans 18 residues. V lost 4 bases, J lost 0 bases, and 18 bases lay in between. The germline V gene encodes CDR1 SGHNT and CDR2 YENEEA. CDR3 bases: TGTGCCAGCAGCTCCGTCGACAGGTGGAATTCGAACACCGGGGAGCTGTTTTTT. Its protein product is CASSSVDRWNSNTGELFF.

The chain recombines TRBV2 with TRBJ1-5; 8 bases are shared with TRBD1. Germline values: CDR1 SNHLY, CDR2 FYNNEI. This CDR3 contains 14 residues. The J segment lost 4 bases and the V segment lost 4 bases, leaving 3 bases of the junction unmatched. Here the CDR3 reads CASSVGQGNQPQHF. The CDR3 DNA follows: TGTGCCAGCAGTGTAGGACAGGGAAATCAGCCCCAGCATTTT.

The rearrangement links TRBV2 to TRBJ2-2; TRBD1 matches 7 bases. V dropped 6 bases and J dropped 5; count of bases not matched to a gene: 9. The CDR3 sequence is 15 residues long. From germline, CDR1 is SNHLY and CDR2 FYNNEI. Here the CDR3 reads CASSSTGSPTGELFF. CDR3 nucleotide sequence: TGTGCCAGCAGCTCGACAGGGTCCCCGACCGGGGAGCTGTTTTTT.

The genes are TRBV9 and TRBJ2-1; no reliable D call. Deletions cut 7 bases from V and 0 bases from J, with 11 bases between. Germline-derived CDR1 and CDR2 are SGDLS and YYNGEE. The CDR3 spans 14 residues. The CDR3 here is CASALQSSYNEQFF. CDR3 in DNA: TGTGCCAGCGCACTGCAAAGCTCCTACAATGAGCAGTTCTTC.

The chain links TRBV6-6 to TRBJ2-7, with D tentatively TRBD2 (6 bases). Trimming left V 6 bases short and J 5 bases short, with 11 bases between. Germline CDR1 is MNHNY and CDR2 is SVGAGI (reference sequence). This CDR3 has 12 amino acids. The CDR3 spells CASRTGADEQYF. The DNA for the CDR3 is TGTGCCAGCAGAACGGGAGCTGACGAGCAGTACTTC.

The chain carries TRBV28 and TRBJ2-3, with 10 positions matching TRBD2. J lost 5 bases, V lost 3 bases, and 11 bases had no gene match. Germline V gene lookup returns CDR1 MDHEN and CDR2 SYDVKM. This CDR3 comprises 17 residues. As DNA, the CDR3 is TGTGCCAGCAGTTTGAAGTCCCCCCAGCGGGGGGGAGATACGCAGTATTTT. Its translation is CASSLKSPQRGGDTQYF.

This chain connects TRBV7-2 to TRBJ2-7, with a possible D match to TRBD1 (6 bases). V was trimmed by 5 bases and J by 3 bases, leaving 17 bases between them. Germline loops: CDR1 SGHTA, CDR2 FQGNSA. The CDR3 loop spans 15 amino acids. In DNA, the CDR3 is TGTGCCAGCAGCCTAACCTCGGACAGCCTCTACGAGCAGTACTTC. Protein sequence: CASSLTSDSLYEQYF.

The chain uses TRBV4-3 and TRBJ2-1, with D perhaps TRBD1 (5 bases). Germline loops: CDR1 LGHNA, CDR2 YSLEER. V shed 5 bases and J shed 9 bases, with 14 bases lying between them. This CDR3 has 13 residues. Written as DNA, the CDR3 is TGCGCCAGCAGCACCAATATGGGGCTTGAGCAGTTCTTC. It is translated as CASSTNMGLEQFF.

The chain uses TRBV29-1 and TRBJ1-1; no reliable D call. CDR3 size: 13 residues. V lost 2 bases to trimming and J lost 0 bases, with 7 bases between them. CDR1 SQVTM and CDR2 ANQGSEA come from the germline V gene. The CDR3 bases are TGCAGCGTTGAAACAGTACTGAACACTGAAGCTTTCTTT. Amino acid sequence: CSVETVLNTEAFF.

The chain recombines TRBV28 with TRBJ2-7; D is undetermined. The CDR3 runs 11 residues. The germline CDR1 and CDR2 sequences are MDHEN and SYDVKM. Trimming stripped 7 bases from V and 4 bases from J, with 8 bases between. The CDR3 spells CASTSEYEQYF. In DNA form, the CDR3 reads TGTGCCAGCACTAGTGAGTACGAGCAGTACTTC. The full variable domain, with the rest looked up from reference TRBV28 and TRBJ2-7, is DVKVTQSSRYLVKRTGEKVFLECVQDMDHENMFWYRQDPGLGLRLIYFSYDVKMKEKGDIPEGYSVSREKKERFSLILESASTNQTSMYLCASTSEYEQYFGPGTRLTVT.

Only one count was recorded for this clone. The rearrangement uses TRBV4-2 and TRBJ1-1; D uncertain. The CDR3 runs to 16 residues. In germline, CDR1 is LGHNA, CDR2 YNFKEQ. Trimming removed 2 bases from V and 1 base from J, with 14 bases in between. The CDR3 DNA sequence: TGTGCCAGCAGCCAAACCATCGGACGGGAGAACACTGAAGCTTTCTTT. Translating gives CASSQTIGRENTEAFF.

The gene calls are TRBV29-1 and TRBJ2-1, with 10 bases lining up with TRBD2. With V trimmed by 6 bases and J by 9 bases, 11 bases remained unmatched. This CDR3 has 14 residues. Germline-derived CDR1 and CDR2 are SQVTM and ANQGSEA. The CDR3, as DNA: TGCAGCGTCAGGGAGCGGGAGGGCCTCGGTGAGCAGTTCTTC. Residues: CSVREREGLGEQFF.

The chain combines TRBV5-1 with TRBJ2-2, with 9 bases that match TRBD1. Germline CDR1 SGHRS, CDR2 YFSETQ. The V and J ends lost 3 bases and 2 bases, in that order; junction bases with no gene match: 2. This CDR3 has 15 amino acids. The CDR3 is CASSWGQGNTGELFF. The CDR3 DNA follows: TGCGCCAGCAGCTGGGGACAGGGTAACACCGGGGAGCTGTTTTTT. The full variable domain, in which reference TRBV5-1 and TRBJ2-2 provide the parts outside the CDR3, is KAGVTQTPRYLIKTRGQQVTLSCSPISGHRSVSWYQQTPGQGLQFLFEYFSETQRNKGNFPGRFSGRQFSNSRSEMNVSTLELGDSALYLCASSWGQGNTGELFFGEGSRLTVL.

The rearrangement joins TRBV7-2 to TRBJ2-1; D may be TRBD2 (5 bases). Germline loops: CDR1 SGHTA, CDR2 FQGNSA. The ends were cut back, 5 bases at V and 12 bases at J, with 17 bases in the middle. The CDR3 runs to 13 residues. As DNA, the CDR3 is TGTGCCAGCAGCCGTAGCGTTCCGGGATGGCAGTTCTTC. Protein sequence: CASSRSVPGWQFF.

The gene calls are TRBV19 and TRBJ1-2, with D possibly being TRBD1 (6 bases). Germline CDR1 is LNHDA and CDR2 is SQIVND (reference sequence). This CDR3 has 13 residues. V lost 5 bases to trimming and J lost 6 bases, with 13 bases between them. The CDR3 region has the DNA TGTGCCAGTAGTCCCGACAGGTTCAATGGCTACACCTTC. As protein: CASSPDRFNGYTF.

The rearrangement joins TRBV10-3 to TRBJ2-7; a weak D match, TRBD1 (7 bases). The V gene lost 2 bases and the J gene lost 3 bases, with 11 bases spanning the gap. Looked up from germline, CDR1 is ENHRY and CDR2 is SYGVKD. This CDR3 contains 14 residues. CDR3 sequence reads: CAISEAGGLYEQYF. The DNA for the CDR3 is TGTGCCATCAGTGAGGCAGGGGGGCTCTACGAGCAGTACTTC.

The chain carries TRBV5-1 and TRBJ1-3; TRBD1 agrees at 7 bases. Germline trimming cut 0 bases from V and 4 bases from J; bases unmatched to any gene: 4. Per the germline V gene, CDR1 is SGHRS and CDR2 is YFSETQ. The CDR3 runs 15 residues. The CDR3 DNA reads TGCGCCAGCAGCTTGGACAGGGGAGGCGGAAACACCATATATTTT. It encodes CASSLDRGGGNTIYF.